This entry lists 9 T cell receptor beta chains sequenced from one sample in a study of spatial heterogeneity in lung cancer. Via MiXCR, TCRdb re-called the 5' RACE reads, giving one row per CDR3 protein. The sample has around 110,000 distinct CDR3 sequences; 12% are singletons. Time point described: blood at routine non-recurrence follow-up after resection. No cell sorting; template was whole RNA from tumor, lung tissue or PBMC. The source was PBMCs, collected at follow-up. These receptors were taken from a male donor with early-stage non-small cell lung cancer.

V and J are TRBV6-5 and TRBJ2-3; 8 nucleotides match TRBD1. V shed 6 bases and J 14 bases; nucleotides not matched to a gene: 7. CDR3 length equals 11 residues. The V gene's germline CDR1 is MNHEY and CDR2 SVGAGI. For the CDR3, the DNA is TGTGCCAGCAGGGGCGACAGGGGCCGGTATTTT. This codes for CASRGDRGRYF.

This clonotype was seen ten or more times. The chain couples TRBV28 to TRBJ2-1; D unresolved. Trimming cost V 2 bases and J 7 bases, with 9 bases left between them. This CDR3 region has 13 residues. Per the germline V gene, CDR1 is MDHEN and CDR2 is SYDVKM. The CDR3 sequence: CASSLPGRNEQFF. Written as DNA, the CDR3 is TGTGCCAGCAGTTTACCCGGACGGAATGAGCAGTTCTTC. The whole variable domain, filled in from reference TRBV28 and TRBJ2-1, reads DVKVTQSSRYLVKRTGEKVFLECVQDMDHENMFWYRQDPGLGLRLIYFSYDVKMKEKGDIPEGYSVSREKKERFSLILESASTNQTSMYLCASSLPGRNEQFFGPGTRLTVL.

The chain joins TRBV6-2 or TRBV6-3 to TRBJ2-5; 7 nucleotides agree with TRBD2. The V and J ends lost 4 bases and 3 bases, in that order; junction bases with no gene match: 5. Germline values: CDR1 MNHEY, CDR2 SVGEGT. This CDR3 comprises 14 residues. The CDR3 region is CASSWTSGKETQYF. The CDR3 DNA is TGTGCCAGCAGTTGGACTAGTGGGAAAGAGACCCAGTACTTC.

The V call is TRBV3-1, the J call TRBJ1-1; D call uncertain. The CDR3 length is 13 residues. V was trimmed by 5 bases and J by 8 bases, leaving 15 bases between them. CDR1 and CDR2 from the germline V gene are LGHDT and YNNKEL (reference sequence). CDR3 protein: CASSGVGTLEAFF. CDR3 DNA: TGTGCCAGCAGCGGGGTCGGTACCCTAGAAGCTTTCTTT.

This clonotype was seen repeatedly, ten times or more. The chain has TRBV28 and TRBJ2-1; unclear D gene. Germline V gives CDR1 MDHEN, CDR2 SYDVKM. The CDR3 length is 12 residues. Trimming took 3 bases from V and 7 from J, leaving 7 bases between them. The CDR3 is CASSFTRNEQFF. The CDR3 coding sequence is TGTGCCAGCAGTTTTACCAGAAATGAGCAGTTCTTC.

The V gene is TRBV28, the J gene TRBJ2-7, with D unresolved. This CDR3 is built from 12 residues. The V gene lost 5 bases and the J gene lost 3 bases, with 8 bases spanning the gap. Per the germline V gene, CDR1 is MDHEN and CDR2 is SYDVKM. The CDR3 is CASSPAHYEQYF. In nucleotides, the CDR3 is TGTGCCAGCAGTCCCGCTCACTACGAGCAGTACTTC.

The J gene is TRBJ2-5, the V gene TRBV27; 12 positions agree with TRBD1. CDR1 and CDR2 (germline): MNHEY, SMNVEV (reference sequence). The ends lost 3 bases at V and 5 bases at J; junction bases unmatched: 7. The CDR3 totals 16 residues. Here the CDR3 DNA reads TGTGCCAGCAGTTTCGGGACAGGGGGCTCTTTGGAGACCCAGTACTTC. Its translation: CASSFGTGGSLETQYF.

This clonotype showed up just a few times. This chain links TRBV18 with TRBJ1-4; D is unclear. CDR1 and CDR2 from the germline V gene are KGHSH and LQKENI. This CDR3 is 16 amino acids long. The ends were cut back, 3 bases at V and 0 bases at J, with 11 bases in the middle. The CDR3 nucleotides read TGTGCCAGCTCACCGGGCAGCCCTACAACTAATGAAAAACTGTTTTTT. Protein: CASSPGSPTTNEKLFF.

The chain joins TRBV5-5 to TRBJ1-5; D not resolved. Germline V gene sequence: CDR1 SGHKS, CDR2 YYEKEE (reference sequence). The CDR3 runs 14 residues. Trimming shortened V by 0 bases and J by 3 bases, and 7 bases separated the two germline ends. The CDR3 region is CASSLEGFNQPQHF. The CDR3 DNA follows: TGTGCCAGCAGCTTGGAAGGGTTCAATCAGCCCCAGCATTTT.